This TCR beta chain was recovered during a study of T cell repertoires in cytomegalovirus infection. Germline values: CDR1 SGHTA, CDR2 FQGNSA. The ends were cut back, 3 bases at V and 2 bases at J, with 15 bases in the middle. The CDR3 sequence is 16 residues long. This clonotype was observed at least ten times. TCRdb itself ran the reads through MiXCR, one entry per CDR3 protein. This repertoire shows more than 350,000 distinct CDR3 sequences, 31% found once; its top ten account for roughly 13%. This chain uses TRBV7-2 with TRBJ2-3, with D possibly being TRBD2 (6 bases). The sequenced sample consisted of PBMCs. The clonotype originates from a human donor in good health (CMV status not recorded). Some clones in this sample may be carry-over from other donors' samples. The CDR3 DNA is TGTGCCAGCAGCTTTTTGGGGACTGCACCCACAGATACGCAGTATTTT. Its protein product is CASSFLGTAPTDTQYF.